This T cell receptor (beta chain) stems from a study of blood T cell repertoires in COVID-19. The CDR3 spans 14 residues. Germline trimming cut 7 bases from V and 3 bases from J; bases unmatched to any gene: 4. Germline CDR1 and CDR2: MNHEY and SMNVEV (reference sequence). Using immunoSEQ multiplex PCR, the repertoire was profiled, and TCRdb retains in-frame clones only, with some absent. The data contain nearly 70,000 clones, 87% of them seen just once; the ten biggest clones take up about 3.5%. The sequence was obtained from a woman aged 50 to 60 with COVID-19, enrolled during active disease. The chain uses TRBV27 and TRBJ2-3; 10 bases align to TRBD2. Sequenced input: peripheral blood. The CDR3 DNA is TGTGCCAGCAAGCGGGAGGGGGCTACAGATACGCAGTATTTT. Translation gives CASKREGATDTQYF.